These T cell receptor beta chains were read from a single sample in a study of cytomegalovirus exposure and HLA in healthy donors. Libraries were prepared by immunoSEQ multiplex PCR; TCRdb keeps only in-frame clonotypes and omits some of them. The sample holds roughly 160,000 clones; 85% are singletons and the top ten take 1%. What was sequenced was PBMCs. These receptor sequences come from a boy younger than 10 in good health and CMV-seronegative. CDR3s include the opening cysteine and the closing phenylalanine or tryptophan. A D gene is named only where the DNA matches it firmly. The size of a clone is reported for some rows only, either as once, few or many, or as a class for expanded clones.

V	J	D	size	CDR3	DNA
TRBV11-2	TRBJ2-1	-	-	CASSLQGNEQFF	TGTGCCAGCAGCTTACAGGGTAATGAGCAGTTCTTC
TRBV12-5	TRBJ1-2	-	-	CASGLVPPRSPNYGYTF	TGTGCTAGTGGTTTGGTACCCCCGAGGAGCCCGAACTATGGCTACACCTTC
TRBV18	TRBJ1-3	-	-	CASSLRETGGNTIYF	TGTGCCAGCTCTCTCCGCGAGACGGGTGGAAACACCATATATTTT
TRBV27	TRBJ2-2	TRBD1	-	CASRALTGAYTGELFF	TGTGCCAGCAGAGCCTTGACAGGGGCCTACACCGGGGAGCTGTTTTTT
TRBV7-9	TRBJ2-5	-	-	CSSSFFTARVGRVGETQYF	TGTTCCAGCAGCTTTTTCACGGCTCGGGTCGGGAGAGTAGGGGAGACCCAGTACTTC
TRBV15	TRBJ1-1	TRBD1	-	CATSRDIGQGEISTEAFF	TGTGCCACCAGCAGAGATATCGGACAGGGAGAGATTAGCACTGAAGCTTTCTTT
TRBV5-1	TRBJ1-4	TRBD1	few	CASSLGQGNEKLFF	TGCGCCAGCAGCTTGGGACAGGGAAATGAAAAACTGTTTTTT
TRBV5-8	TRBJ2-2	-	-	CASSLMGAYTGELFF	TGTGCCAGCAGCCTAATGGGGGCTTACACCGGGGAGCTGTTTTTT
TRBV10-2	TRBJ1-3	-	-	CASGRGSGNTIYF	TGCGCCAGCGGAAGGGGCTCTGGAAACACCATATATTTT
TRBV10-3	TRBJ1-3	TRBD1	-	CAIRDPGQDPSGNTIYF	TGTGCCATCAGGGATCCGGGACAGGACCCCTCTGGAAACACCATATATTTT